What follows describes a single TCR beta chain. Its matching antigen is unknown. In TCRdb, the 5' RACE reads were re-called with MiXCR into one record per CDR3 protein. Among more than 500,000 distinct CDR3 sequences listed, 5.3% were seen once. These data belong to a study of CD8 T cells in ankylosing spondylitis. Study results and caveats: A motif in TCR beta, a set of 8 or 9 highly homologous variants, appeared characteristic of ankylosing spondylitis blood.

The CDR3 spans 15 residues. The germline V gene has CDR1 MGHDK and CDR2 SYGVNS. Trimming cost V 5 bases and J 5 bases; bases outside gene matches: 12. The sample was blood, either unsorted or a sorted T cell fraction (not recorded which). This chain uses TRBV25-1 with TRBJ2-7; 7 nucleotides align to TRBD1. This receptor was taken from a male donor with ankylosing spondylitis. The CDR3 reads CASSKRTGVFHEQYF. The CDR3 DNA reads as TGTGCCAGCAGTAAGAGGACAGGAGTGTTCCACGAGCAGTACTTC.